A single sample gave rise to the 12 T cell receptor beta chains below, sequenced in a study of CXCR3-negative and CXCR3-positive naive CD8 T cells. UMI-labeled 5' RACE TRB cDNA libraries were prepared from the cells. TCRdb re-called the 5' RACE reads; every CDR3 protein appears as one record, without DNA. This table lists 150,000 or so distinct CDR3 sequences. These receptors are not linked to any known antigen. Findings and caveats of the study: CXCR3-positive naive cells carried more hydrophobic TRB CDR3s than CXCR3-negative naive cells did.

The sample comprised naive CXCR3+ CD8+ T cells from blood. As for subset: CD45RO-CCR7+CD27+CD95- naive CD8+ T cells expressing CXCR3 (TNR3+). All receptors derive from a human donor in good health. Some clones in this sample may be carry-over from other donors' samples.

V is TRBV7-9 and J is TRBJ2-5; no DNA is available, so the TRBD1 call from TCRdb remains unchecked. The CDR3 extends over 15 amino acids. Germline V gene lookup returns CDR1 SEHNR and CDR2 FQNEAQ (reference sequence). CDR3: CASSFRAGPQETQYF.

The genes are TRBV28 and TRBJ1-2; without DNA, the TCRdb call of TRBD1 cannot be checked. The CDR3 is 14 amino acids. CDR1 MDHEN and CDR2 SYDVKM come from the germline V gene. CDR3 in amino acids: CASTQGWGNYGYTF.

V and J are TRBV28 and TRBJ2-3; the TRBD2 assignment by TCRdb is unverifiable without DNA. CDR1 MDHEN and CDR2 SYDVKM come from the germline V gene. CDR3 size: 17 residues. The CDR3 sequence: CASSLYSSGRMSDTQYF.

The V and J genes are TRBV13 and TRBJ1-1; with no DNA, the TCRdb D assignment of TRBD1 cannot be verified. The V gene's germline CDR1 is PRHDT and CDR2 FYEKMQ (reference sequence). The CDR3 is made up of 14 amino acids. The CDR3 reads CASSLNAGRGTAFF.

The rearrangement joins TRBV15 to TRBJ1-4. Germline V gives CDR1 LNHNV, CDR2 YYDKDF (reference sequence). This CDR3 comprises 18 residues. The CDR3 reads CATSRDRLRRQSDEKLFF.

J is TRBJ1-2 and V is TRBV29-1; absent DNA, TCRdb's TRBD1 call cannot be checked. Germline CDR1 is SQVTM and CDR2 is ANQGSEA. The CDR3 runs to 16 residues. The chain's CDR3 is CSVEGLPGEVNYGYTF. Filled out from reference TRBV29-1 and TRBJ1-2, the complete variable domain reads SAVISQKPSRDICQRGTSLTIQCQVDSQVTMMFWYRQQPGQSLTLIATANQGSEATYESGFVIDKFPISRPNLTFSTLTVSNMSPEDSSIYLCSVEGLPGEVNYGYTFGSGTRLTVV.

The chain uses TRBV4-3 and TRBJ2-7; TCRdb outputs TRBD1, but without DNA this stays unchecked. Germline values: CDR1 LGHNA, CDR2 YSLEER. The CDR3 is made up of 16 amino acids. The CDR3 is CASSQDAGTTDYEQYF.

The chain recombines TRBV9 with TRBJ2-3; with no DNA, the TCRdb D assignment of TRBD2 cannot be verified. Germline CDR1 SGDLS, CDR2 YYNGEE. This CDR3 has 18 amino acids. This chain's CDR3 is CASSVGSSGRPDTDTQYF.

V usage is TRBV7-9 and J usage is TRBJ2-7; the D call from TCRdb, TRBD2, cannot be confirmed without DNA. Germline CDR1 and CDR2: SEHNR and FQNEAQ (reference sequence). The CDR3 sequence is 18 residues long. This CDR3 is CASSPRLAGTADRVEQYF. Drawing the rest from reference TRBV7-9 and TRBJ2-7, the complete variable domain is DTGVSQNPRHKITKRGQNVTFRCDPISEHNRLYWYRQTLGQGPEFLTYFQNEAQLEKSRLLSDRFSAERPKGSFSTLEIQRTEQGDSAMYLCASSPRLAGTADRVEQYFGPGTRLTVT.

This CDR3 is CATSYKKEQGNTIYF. V usage is TRBV15 and J usage is TRBJ1-3. The CDR3 totals 15 residues. In germline, CDR1 is LNHNV, CDR2 YYDKDF (reference sequence).

The chain employs TRBV13 and TRBJ1-5; TCRdb calls TRBD1, which cannot be checked without DNA. CDR1 PRHDT and CDR2 FYEKMQ come from the germline V gene (reference sequence). The CDR3 totals 15 residues. The CDR3 sequence is CASSLGGHSNQPQHF. The full variable domain, with the rest looked up from reference TRBV13 and TRBJ1-5, is AAGVIQSPRHLIKEKRETATLKCYPIPRHDTVYWYQQGPGQDPQFLISFYEKMQSDKGSIPDRFSAQQFSDYHSELNMSSLELGDSALYFCASSLGGHSNQPQHFGDGTRLSIL.

The chain's CDR3 is CASSSRPDQATDTQYF. The genes are TRBV28 and TRBJ2-3. Germline CDR1 MDHEN, CDR2 SYDVKM. CDR3 length: 16 amino acids.